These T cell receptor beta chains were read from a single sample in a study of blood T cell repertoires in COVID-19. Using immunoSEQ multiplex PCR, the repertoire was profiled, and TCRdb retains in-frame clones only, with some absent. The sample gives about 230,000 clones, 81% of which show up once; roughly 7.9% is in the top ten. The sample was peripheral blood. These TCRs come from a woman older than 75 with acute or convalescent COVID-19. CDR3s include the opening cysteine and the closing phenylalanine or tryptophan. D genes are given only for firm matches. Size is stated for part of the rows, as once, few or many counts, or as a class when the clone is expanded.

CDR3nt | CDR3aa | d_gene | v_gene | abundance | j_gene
TGTGCCAGCAGCTCCCAGACAGGGACCGATGGCTACACCTTC | CASSSQTGTDGYTF | TRBD1 | TRBV7-8 | few | TRBJ1-2
TGCGCCAGCAGCCCCGGACAGGTCCCAAATGGCTACACCTTC | CASSPGQVPNGYTF | TRBD1 | TRBV5-1 | NA | TRBJ1-2
TGCGCCAGCAGCTTGGGACTAGCGGGGGGATTAGATACGCAGTATTTT | CASSLGLAGGLDTQYF | TRBD2 | TRBV5-1 | NA | TRBJ2-3
TGCGCCAGCAGTCCTCGTGGACTAGCGATCGAGCAGTACTTC | CASSPRGLAIEQYF | TRBD2 | TRBV5-1 | NA | TRBJ2-7
TGTGCCAGCAGCTTAGTTGACAGTTGGGGAGGGAATGAGCAGTTCTTC | CASSLVDSWGGNEQFF | TRBD2 | TRBV11-2 | NA | TRBJ2-1
TGTGCCAGCACCGACAGGGTCAACGAGCAGTACTTC | CASTDRVNEQYF | TRBD1 | TRBV28 | NA | TRBJ2-7
TGTGCCAGCAGCTCCATGAGGGGAGGCGGCAATCAGCCCCAGCATTTT | CASSSMRGGGNQPQHF | NA | TRBV7-8 | NA | TRBJ1-5
TGTGCCAGCAGCCCTCTTACCACTTGGACAGGTTTGAGGACTGAAGCTTTCTTT | CASSPLTTWTGLRTEAFF | TRBD1 | TRBV6-2/TRBV6-3 | NA | TRBJ1-1
TGTGCCAGCAGCCAACAGGGCCGGAACACTGAAGCTTTCTTT | CASSQQGRNTEAFF | NA | TRBV3-1/TRBV3-2 | NA | TRBJ1-1
TGTGCCAGCACTTCAGGGGTTAACTATGGCTACACCTTC | CASTSGVNYGYTF | NA | TRBV2 | NA | TRBJ1-2
TGCGCCAGCAGCTTCCCCCTAGGACAGGGTAGCTATGGCTACACCTTC | CASSFPLGQGSYGYTF | TRBD1 | TRBV5-1 | NA | TRBJ1-2
TGTGCCAGCAGCTCGGGACAGTCAACCTACGAGCAGTACTTC | CASSSGQSTYEQYF | TRBD1 | TRBV13 | few | TRBJ2-7
TGTGCCAGCAGTGAGGTCGTCAGGGGTCCCCTCCACTTT | CASSEVVRGPLHF | NA | TRBV2 | NA | TRBJ1-6
TGTGCCAGCAGCCAACATGGCAGTAACTATGGCTACACCTTC | CASSQHGSNYGYTF | NA | TRBV3-1/TRBV3-2 | NA | TRBJ1-2
TGTGCCAGCAGCCCCCTTGCCAGGGTGGGTAATGGCTACACCTTC | CASSPLARVGNGYTF | NA | TRBV5-5 | once | TRBJ1-2
TGTGCCAGTAACCTAGAGGGAGGGTACACTGAAGCTTTCTTT | CASNLEGGYTEAFF | NA | TRBV19 | NA | TRBJ1-1
TGTGCCAGCAGTTACGGAGGACAGGGGGCTGAAGCTTTCTTT | CASSYGGQGAEAFF | TRBD1 | TRBV6-5 | few | TRBJ1-1
TGTGCCAGTAGCCTCAGGGGCGGACAGAGCTACGAGCAGTACTTC | CASSLRGGQSYEQYF | NA | TRBV19 | NA | TRBJ2-7
TGTGCCAGCAGCCCCAGGTTACAGGAGAAAGATGAAGCTTTCTTT | CASSPRLQEKDEAFF | NA | TRBV11-2 | NA | TRBJ1-1
TGTGCCAGCTCACCCGACAGGAGCAATCAGCCCCAGCATTTT | CASSPDRSNQPQHF | NA | TRBV18 | NA | TRBJ1-5
TGTGCCAGCAGCCAAGGCCAGGGGGCTGGCGGCTACACCTTC | CASSQGQGAGGYTF | TRBD1 | TRBV3-1/TRBV3-2 | NA | TRBJ1-2
TGTGCCAGCAGTACCCGGGGAGCCTACGAGCAGTACTTC | CASSTRGAYEQYF | NA | TRBV25-1 | NA | TRBJ2-7
TGTGCCTGGGAGCGCGGGGGTGGGGGAGCAGATACGCAGTATTTT | CAWERGGGGADTQYF | TRBD2 | TRBV30 | once | TRBJ2-3
TGTGCCAGCAGCCAAAAAGAGCGAGCGGGAGTGGGCACCGGGGAGCTGTTTTTT | CASSQKERAGVGTGELFF | TRBD2 | TRBV7-3 | NA | TRBJ2-2
TGTGCCACCGAGACTAGTTTCGGTCCCGGGGAGCTGTTTTTT | CATETSFGPGELFF | NA | TRBV6-5 | NA | TRBJ2-2
TGTGCCAGCAGTGAAGTATTTGGAGCAGGGGGCAACGAAAAACTGTTTTTT | CASSEVFGAGGNEKLFF | TRBD1 | TRBV6-1 | NA | TRBJ1-4
TGTGCCAGCAGCCGACGGACAGAGTCGAACACCGGGGAGCTGTTTTTT | CASSRRTESNTGELFF | NA | TRBV7-8 | NA | TRBJ2-2
TGTGCCAGCAGCCCAGCAGGGGAATATGGCTACACCTTC | CASSPAGEYGYTF | NA | TRBV11-2 | NA | TRBJ1-2
TGTGCCAGCAGCCAAGCTGCTGAAGCTTTCTTT | CASSQAAEAFF | NA | TRBV3-1/TRBV3-2 | NA | TRBJ1-1
TGTGCCAGCAGCGCCGGGAGGGGGACTGGAAACACCATATATTTT | CASSAGRGTGNTIYF | NA | TRBV6-6 | NA | TRBJ1-3
TGTGCCAGCAGCTTGCGTGGGACAGGGGGTTTCCAAGAGACCCAGTACTTC | CASSLRGTGGFQETQYF | TRBD1 | TRBV7-9 | NA | TRBJ2-5
TGTGCCAGTAGTATAGACGGGGGGGCCAGAGATACGCAGTATTTT | CASSIDGGARDTQYF | TRBD2 | TRBV19 | NA | TRBJ2-3
TGTGCCACCAGCAGAGATGTGCGGGGGCTGAGTGAGACCCAGTACTTC | CATSRDVRGLSETQYF | NA | TRBV15 | NA | TRBJ2-5
TGTGCCAGCAGCCAGGGACTAGCGGGAAGAACCAATGAGCAGTTCTTC | CASSQGLAGRTNEQFF | TRBD2 | TRBV11-3 | NA | TRBJ2-1
TGTGCCAGCAGCTTAGTCCGCCTCCCACGGGGGGAGACCCAGTACTTC | CASSLVRLPRGETQYF | NA | TRBV7-2 | NA | TRBJ2-5
TGTGCCAGCAGGAGGGACAGCCACACCATATATTTT | CASRRDSHTIYF | TRBD1 | TRBV6-6 | NA | TRBJ1-3
TGTGCCATCAGTGAAGGGACTAGTGGCAATGAGCAGTTCTTC | CAISEGTSGNEQFF | TRBD2 | TRBV10-3 | NA | TRBJ2-1
TGTGCCTGGGGCTCGGACAGGGGAAAAAGCAATCAGCCCCAGCATTTT | CAWGSDRGKSNQPQHF | TRBD1 | TRBV30 | NA | TRBJ1-5
TGTGCCAGCAGTGAATACGGGGGAACTAATGAAAAACTGTTTTTT | CASSEYGGTNEKLFF | NA | TRBV6-1 | NA | TRBJ1-4
TGTGCCTGGAGCCCGACTAGGGCAGGGGAGCTGTTTTTT | CAWSPTRAGELFF | NA | TRBV30 | NA | TRBJ2-2
TGTGCCAGTAGTCAAACAGGGGCAGGGACCGGGGAGCTGTTTTTT | CASSQTGAGTGELFF | TRBD1 | TRBV19 | few | TRBJ2-2
TGTGCCAGTAGACCGACAGGGTCGGACACTGAAGCTTTCTTT | CASRPTGSDTEAFF | TRBD1 | TRBV19 | NA | TRBJ1-1
TGTGCCAGTAGGACAGGGGATATGAACACTGAAGCTTTCTTT | CASRTGDMNTEAFF | TRBD1 | TRBV19 | NA | TRBJ1-1
TGTGCCAGCAGTGAAGACAGGGGCAGAATTAGCGGGGAGCTGTTTTTT | CASSEDRGRISGELFF | TRBD1 | TRBV6-1 | NA | TRBJ2-2
TGTGCCAGCAGCTTGACTAGCGGTCGGAGGGAGACCCAGTACTTC | CASSLTSGRRETQYF | TRBD2 | TRBV5-4 | once | TRBJ2-5
TGCGCCAGCAAAGGGGCAGATACGCAGTATTTT | CASKGADTQYF | NA | TRBV10-1 | NA | TRBJ2-3
TGTGCCAGCAGTTCCGTAGGGGAGGGACAGTACTTC | CASSSVGEGQYF | TRBD2 | TRBV28 | NA | TRBJ2-7
TGTGCCAGCAGCTTTAAAGCTGGACTAGCGGGAGGGCCAGGTGAGCAGTTCTTC | CASSFKAGLAGGPGEQFF | TRBD2 | TRBV11-2 | NA | TRBJ2-1
TGTGCCAGCAGTTACTCTGCCAGGGTTGTAAACACCATATATTTT | CASSYSARVVNTIYF | NA | TRBV6-5 | NA | TRBJ1-3
TGTGCCAGCAGCTTGAACCTAGGACAGGCTAACTATGGCTACACCTTC | CASSLNLGQANYGYTF | TRBD1 | TRBV5-5 | once | TRBJ1-2
TGTGCCATCAGTGAACAGGATGGAGATAATTCACCCCTCCACTTT | CAISEQDGDNSPLHF | NA | TRBV10-3 | NA | TRBJ1-6
TGTGCCAGCAGCTTAGATAGGGAGCGGGGGGCCGGCAATGAGCAGTTCTTC | CASSLDRERGAGNEQFF | TRBD2 | TRBV11-2 | NA | TRBJ2-1